These 6 T cell receptor beta chains share one sample of origin, sequenced in a study of beta chain features in type 1 diabetes. Study outcomes and limitations: All four CD4+ subsets from Type 1 diabetes patients carried moderately but significantly shorter TCRB CDR3s.

These receptors' antigens are unknown. The whole isolated RNA underwent reverse transcription, so sequencing captured expressed TCRB transcripts. TCRdb keeps only in-frame clones here, not all; method: immunoSEQ multiplex PCR. The sample contains roughly 340,000 clones, 10% to 15% of which appear only once. Sequenced material: naive CD4+ T cells from blood. The receptors were sampled from a woman younger than 30 with type 1 diabetes.

This clone was counted between two and nine times. The chain's CDR3 is CSASGTGGSGGYTF. The DNA for the CDR3 is TGCAGCGCCTCCGGGACAGGGGGGTCGGGTGGCTACACCTTC. V gene TRBV29-1 combines with J gene TRBJ1-2; 11 bases are a match to TRBD1. This CDR3 comprises 14 residues. V lost 7 bases, J lost 7 bases, and 11 bases stayed unmatched. Germline V gene lookup returns CDR1 SQVTM and CDR2 ANQGSEA.

This clone showed up just a few times. V usage is TRBV30 and J usage is TRBJ2-5; 9 bases agree with TRBD2. Germline V gives CDR1 GTSNPN, CDR2 SVGIG (reference sequence). The CDR3 has 14 amino acids. CDR3 sequence reads: CSGEGGRARKTQYF. In DNA, the CDR3 is TGTTCGGGGGAGGGCGGGAGGGCCCGGAAGACCCAGTACTTC.

This clone showed up just a few times. V is TRBV4-3 and J is TRBJ2-1; possible D gene TRBD2, 5 bases. Germline values: CDR1 LGHNA, CDR2 YSLEER. The CDR3 extends over 17 amino acids. Between the trimmed V and J ends, which lost 1 base and 0 bases, there was a span of 13 bases. The DNA of the CDR3 is TGCGCCAGCAGCCAAGTCGGATTTGGGAGCTCCTACAATGAGCAGTTCTTC. Translated: CASSQVGFGSSYNEQFF.

The sample holds a few counts of this clone. The chain carries TRBV5-1 and TRBJ2-5; a possible D gene is TRBD2 (7 bases). This CDR3 region has 14 residues. Germline V CDR1 and CDR2: SGHRS, YFSETQ. V was trimmed by 1 base and J by 5 bases, leaving 12 bases between them. The CDR3 reads CASSLKAGAETQYF. The CDR3 DNA is TGCGCCAGCAGCTTGAAGGCGGGGGCGGAGACCCAGTACTTC.

This clone was counted a few times. This chain joins TRBV5-4 and TRBJ2-7; TRBD1 matches 11 bases. The CDR3 is 15 residues long. V shed 4 bases, J shed 0 bases, and the junction held 3 bases outside the gene matches. Germline lookup yields CDR1 SGHNT and CDR2 YYREEE (reference sequence). The CDR3 reads CASSPGTGGSYEQYF. For the CDR3, the DNA is TGTGCCAGCAGCCCCGGGACAGGGGGCTCCTACGAGCAGTACTTC.

This clone turned up a few times. The chain uses TRBV29-1 and TRBJ1-2; a possible D gene is TRBD1 (6 bases). The CDR3 contains 13 residues. The V gene lost 2 bases and the J gene lost 4 bases, with 11 bases spanning the gap. CDR1 and CDR2 (germline): SQVTM, ANQGSEA. In DNA form, the CDR3 reads TGCAGCGTTGAATATGGACAGATCTATGGCTACACCTTC. Translated, it gives CSVEYGQIYGYTF.